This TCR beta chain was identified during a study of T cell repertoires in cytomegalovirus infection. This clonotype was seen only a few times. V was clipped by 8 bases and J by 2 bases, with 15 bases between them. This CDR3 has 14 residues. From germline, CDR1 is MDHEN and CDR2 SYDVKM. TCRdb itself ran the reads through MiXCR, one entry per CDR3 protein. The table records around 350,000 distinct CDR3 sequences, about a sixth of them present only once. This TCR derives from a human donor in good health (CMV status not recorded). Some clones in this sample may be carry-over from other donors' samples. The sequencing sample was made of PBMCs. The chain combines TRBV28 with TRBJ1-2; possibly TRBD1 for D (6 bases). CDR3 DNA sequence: TGTGCCAGCGGAACAACAGGGACCAACTATGGCTACACCTTC. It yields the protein CASGTTGTNYGYTF.